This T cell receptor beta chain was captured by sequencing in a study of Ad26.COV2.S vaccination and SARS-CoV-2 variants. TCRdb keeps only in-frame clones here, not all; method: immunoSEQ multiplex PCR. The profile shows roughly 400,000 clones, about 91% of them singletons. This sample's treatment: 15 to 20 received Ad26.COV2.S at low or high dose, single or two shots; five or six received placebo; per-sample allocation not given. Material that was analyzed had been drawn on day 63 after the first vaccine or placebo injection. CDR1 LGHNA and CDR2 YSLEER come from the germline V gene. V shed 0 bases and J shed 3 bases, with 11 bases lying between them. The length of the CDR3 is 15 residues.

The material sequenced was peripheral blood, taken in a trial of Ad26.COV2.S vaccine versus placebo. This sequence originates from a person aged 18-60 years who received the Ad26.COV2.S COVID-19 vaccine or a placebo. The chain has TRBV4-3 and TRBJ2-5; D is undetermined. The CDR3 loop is CASSQDWTPKETQYF. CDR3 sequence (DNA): TGCGCCAGCAGCCAAGATTGGACCCCCAAAGAGACCCAGTACTTC.